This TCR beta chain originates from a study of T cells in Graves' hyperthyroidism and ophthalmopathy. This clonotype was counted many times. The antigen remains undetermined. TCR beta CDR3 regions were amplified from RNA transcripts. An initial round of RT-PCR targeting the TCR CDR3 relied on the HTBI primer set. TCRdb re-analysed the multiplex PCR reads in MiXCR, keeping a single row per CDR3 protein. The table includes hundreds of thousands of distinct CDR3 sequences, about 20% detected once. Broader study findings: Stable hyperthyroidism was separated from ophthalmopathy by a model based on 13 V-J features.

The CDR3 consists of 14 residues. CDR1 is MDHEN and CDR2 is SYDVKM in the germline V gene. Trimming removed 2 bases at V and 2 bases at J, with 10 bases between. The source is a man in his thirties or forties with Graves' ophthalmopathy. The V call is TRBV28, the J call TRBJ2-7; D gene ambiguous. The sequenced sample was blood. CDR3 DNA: TGTGCCAGCAGTTTAAACGGATTAGCCTACGAGCAGTACTTC. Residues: CASSLNGLAYEQYF.